The 20 T cell receptor beta chains below come from one sample, sequenced in a study of blood T cell repertoires in COVID-19. Profiling relied on immunoSEQ multiplex PCR, and the TCRdb table lists in-frame clones only, not all of them. The sample includes over 60,000 clones, over 75% of them seen just once. The sequenced sample was peripheral blood. The receptors stem from a human donor in a cohort sampled during active COVID-19.

In this sample, this clone turned up once. The V call is TRBV2, the J call TRBJ1-2; 10 positions agree with TRBD1. This CDR3 has 16 residues. Per germline, CDR1 SNHLY and CDR2 FYNNEI. V lost 5 bases and J lost 7; bases outside the gene matches: 13. The CDR3 DNA sequence: TGTGCCAGCAGTCTAAACTGGGACAGGGGACGGAGTGGCTACACCTTC. Its translation: CASSLNWDRGRSGYTF.

The chain combines TRBV28 with TRBJ1-2, with D possibly TRBD1 on 5 matching bases. CDR3 length: 14 residues. The germline V gene has CDR1 MDHEN and CDR2 SYDVKM. Trimming left V 3 bases short and J 4 bases short, with 12 bases between. The CDR3 region has the DNA TGTGCCAGCAGTTTTTCGGGGGAAATCTATGGCTACACCTTC. This translates into CASSFSGEIYGYTF.

The sample holds a few counts of this clone. The CDR3 sequence is CASSIGTSGNNEQYF. For the CDR3, the DNA is TGCGCCAGCAGCATCGGGACTAGCGGGAACAACGAGCAGTACTTC. The V call is TRBV5-1, the J call TRBJ2-7; 13 bases are a match to TRBD2. CDR1 and CDR2 (germline): SGHRS, YFSETQ. V gave up 4 bases and J gave up 5 bases; unmatched junction bases: 6. CDR3 length: 15 residues.

The chain uses TRBV3-1 (or the pseudogene TRBV3-2) and TRBJ2-5; 7 nucleotides agree with TRBD2. Germline trimming cut 4 bases from V and 5 bases from J; bases unmatched to any gene: 7. The CDR3 contains 14 residues. CDR1 and CDR2 from the germline V gene are LGHDT and YNNKEL (reference sequence). The CDR3 reads CASSRRTSGETQYF. CDR3 coding DNA: TGTGCCAGCAGCCGACGGACTAGTGGCGAGACCCAGTACTTC.

The chain carries TRBV7-9 and TRBJ2-7; TRBD2 might be the D (6 bases). V lost 5 bases, J lost 5 bases, and 22 bases lay in between. CDR3 length equals 16 residues. Germline CDR1 reads SEHNR; CDR2 reads FQNEAQ (reference sequence). CDR3 in DNA: TGTGCCAGCAGCCCCCGGGTACGAGGGAGGAACAACGAGCAGTACTTC. Its translation is CASSPRVRGRNNEQYF.

This clone was seen only a few times. The chain joins TRBV4-1 to TRBJ1-4; D is ambiguous. This CDR3 contains 16 residues. CDR1 and CDR2 (germline): MGHRA, YSYEKL. V was shortened by 1 base and J by 0 bases, with 9 bases between the two germline ends. CDR3 DNA sequence: TGCGCCAGCAGCCAAGCTCGCAGGACAACTAATGAAAAACTGTTTTTT. Its translation: CASSQARRTTNEKLFF.

This chain joins TRBV6-6 and TRBJ2-1; the D gene is possibly TRBD2 (5 bases). The length of the CDR3 is 15 residues. V was cut by 2 bases and J by 6 bases, with 14 bases left in between. Germline V gene sequence: CDR1 MNHNY, CDR2 SVGAGI (reference sequence). The CDR3 DNA reads as TGTGCCAGCAGTTACCCCTTAGCGTATTCCAATGAGCAGTTCTTC. The encoded protein is CASSYPLAYSNEQFF.

The chain employs TRBV19 and TRBJ1-4; D is ambiguous. CDR1 LNHDA and CDR2 SQIVND come from the germline V gene (reference sequence). The CDR3 has 14 amino acids. Trimming removed 5 bases from V and 3 bases from J, with 10 bases in between. Here the CDR3 reads CASSSGFSNEKLFF. The CDR3 DNA reads as TGTGCCAGTAGTTCGGGATTCTCTAATGAAAAACTGTTTTTT. The whole variable domain, filled in from reference TRBV19 and TRBJ1-4, reads DGGITQSPKYLFRKEGQNVTLSCEQNLNHDAMYWYRQDPGQGLRLIYYSQIVNDFQKGDIAEGYSVSREKKESFPLTVTSAQKNPTAFYLCASSSGFSNEKLFFGSGTQLSVL.

The CDR3 reads CAISDAQRGIQYF. In DNA form, the CDR3 reads TGTGCCATCAGTGATGCTCAGCGGGGCATTCAGTACTTC. The rearrangement joins TRBV10-3 to TRBJ2-4; TRBD2 matches 7 bases. V lost 3 bases and J lost 9; bases outside the gene matches: 5. Germline assignment: CDR1 ENHRY and CDR2 SYGVKD. There are 13 residues in the CDR3.

This clone appeared once. The CDR3 loop reads CASSRRLDSYEQYF. The DNA of the CDR3 is TGTGCCAGCAGCCGTCGGCTAGACTCCTACGAGCAGTACTTC. The chain combines TRBV3-1 (or the pseudogene TRBV3-2) with TRBJ2-7; D call uncertain. Germline loops: CDR1 LGHDT, CDR2 YNNKEL (reference sequence). V lost 4 bases to trimming and J lost 0 bases, with 10 bases between them. This CDR3 spans 14 amino acids.

This clone was observed a few times. The CDR3 DNA sequence: TGTGCCAGCAGCCTCGGGACATCCAAAGGCGACGAGCAGTACTTC. This gives the protein CASSLGTSKGDEQYF. V usage is TRBV14 and J usage is TRBJ2-7; D might be TRBD1 (6 bases). CDR3 size: 15 residues. Trimming took 4 bases from V and 5 from J, leaving 18 bases between them. Germline V gene sequence: CDR1 SGHDN, CDR2 FVKESK.

The chain uses TRBV7-2 and TRBJ2-1; 8 nucleotides match TRBD2. Trimming took 4 bases from V and 6 from J; bases not matched to a gene: 11. Germline CDR1 is SGHTA and CDR2 is FQGNSA. The CDR3 covers 16 residues. The CDR3 nucleotides are TGTGCCAGCAGCTCCCCTAGCGGGCCTAGGGGCAATGAGCAGTTCTTC. This gives the protein CASSSPSGPRGNEQFF.

The chain uses TRBV30 and TRBJ1-6; D is unresolved. The germline V gene has CDR1 GTSNPN and CDR2 SVGIG (reference sequence). V was shortened by 3 bases and J by 8 bases, with 17 bases between the two germline ends. The CDR3 length is 15 residues. CDR3 region: CAWSLRTGGDSPLHF. The CDR3 nucleotides read TGTGCCTGGAGCCTTCGGACGGGAGGTGATTCACCCCTCCACTTT.

The V call is TRBV20-1, the J call TRBJ2-7, with a weak D call TRBD2 (6 bases). The length of the CDR3 is 11 residues. Trimming took off 7 bases at V and 4 bases at J, with 11 bases between the two ends. Germline-derived CDR1 and CDR2 are DFQATT and SNEGSKA (reference sequence). The CDR3 reads CSVEAGYEQYF. The CDR3 DNA reads TGCAGTGTGGAGGCGGGGTACGAGCAGTACTTC.

This chain links TRBV9 with TRBJ2-7, with TRBD2 matching 10 bases. Germline trimming cut 3 bases from V and 3 bases from J; bases unmatched to any gene: 6. CDR1 is SGDLS, CDR2 YYNGEE, per germline. The CDR3 contains 15 residues. CDR3 bases: TGTGCCAGCAGCGCAACTAGCGGGGCTAACTACGAGCAGTACTTC. Its translation: CASSATSGANYEQYF.

This clone was seen a single time. V and J are TRBV5-1 and TRBJ2-1, with D possibly matching TRBD1 (6 bases). The CDR3 has 12 amino acids. The germline gives CDR1 SGHRS, CDR2 YFSETQ. V was cut by 3 bases and J by 8 bases, with 9 bases left in between. This CDR3 is CASSSQGYEQFF. CDR3 DNA sequence: TGCGCCAGCAGCTCCCAGGGGTATGAGCAGTTCTTC.

The V call is TRBV28, the J call TRBJ2-7; 9 positions match TRBD2. The CDR3 has 15 amino acids. With 10 bases clipped from V and 4 bases from J, the junction kept 14 bases outside the gene matches. Germline-derived CDR1 and CDR2 are MDHEN and SYDVKM. The chain's CDR3 is CATKRTSGLEYEQYF. The CDR3 region has the DNA TGTGCCACCAAACGAACTAGCGGGTTGGAATACGAGCAGTACTTC. The whole variable domain, remainder taken from reference TRBV28 and TRBJ2-7, is DVKVTQSSRYLVKRTGEKVFLECVQDMDHENMFWYRQDPGLGLRLIYFSYDVKMKEKGDIPEGYSVSREKKERFSLILESASTNQTSMYLCATKRTSGLEYEQYFGPGTRLTVT.

The chain combines TRBV7-9 with TRBJ1-5; 7 nucleotides match TRBD1. J lost 4 bases, V lost 9 bases, and 6 bases had no gene match. Germline CDR1 is SEHNR and CDR2 is FQNEAQ (reference sequence). The CDR3 sequence is 13 residues long. The CDR3 region is CASQGTANQPQHF. The CDR3 DNA sequence: TGTGCCAGTCAGGGGACAGCAAATCAGCCCCAGCATTTT. The whole variable domain, remainder taken from reference TRBV7-9 and TRBJ1-5, is DTGVSQNPRHKITKRGQNVTFRCDPISEHNRLYWYRQTLGQGPEFLTYFQNEAQLEKSRLLSDRFSAERPKGSFSTLEIQRTEQGDSAMYLCASQGTANQPQHFGDGTRLSIL.

The chain recombines TRBV4-1 with TRBJ2-7, with 7 nucleotides matching TRBD1. CDR1 and CDR2 (germline): MGHRA, YSYEKL. There are 19 residues in the CDR3. The trim removed 3 bases at V and 1 base at J, leaving 18 bases unmatched. For the CDR3, the DNA is TGCGCCAGCAGCCACAGCACTTACGACAGGGCTCCTCTTTCCTACGAGCAGTACTTC. This gives the protein CASSHSTYDRAPLSYEQYF.

This sequence joins TRBV7-2 and TRBJ2-5; 8 bases line up with TRBD1. Unmatched junction bases numbered 8, after V lost 8 bases and J lost 0 bases. The CDR3 spans 15 residues. Germline lookup yields CDR1 SGHTA and CDR2 FQGNSA. The CDR3 DNA sequence: TGTGCCAGCGTAGGTACAGGGGGTTACCAAGAGACCCAGTACTTC. As protein: CASVGTGGYQETQYF.